These 14 T cell receptor beta chains were sequenced from one sample in a study of OX40 agonist ivuxolimab in advanced cancers. TCRdb's table, derived via immunoSEQ multiplex PCR, lists solely in-frame clones and lacks some. This sample carries some 90,000 clones, 80% to 90% of them seen once, and the ten largest clones take under 0.35%. The sequencing used CD4+ or CD8+ T cells sorted from blood, collected in a trial of the OX40 agonist ivuxolimab. These receptors came from an adult with an advanced solid tumor such as melanoma, head and neck, liver or kidney cancer.

This clone was seen only once. The chain uses TRBV29-1 and TRBJ2-7; tentatively, D is TRBD1 (6 bases). In germline, CDR1 is SQVTM, CDR2 ANQGSEA. CDR3 length equals 13 residues. The V end was cut by 6 bases, the J end by 6 bases, with 18 bases between. The CDR3 protein is CSVITGLRFEQYF. Written as DNA, the CDR3 is TGCAGCGTGATAACAGGGTTACGGTTCGAGCAGTACTTC.

CDR3 sequence (DNA): TGTGCCAGCAGCCTTCCCCCAGGGACTAGCGGACCACAAGAGACCCAGTACTTC. It is translated as CASSLPPGTSGPQETQYF. The V and J genes are TRBV14 and TRBJ2-5, with TRBD2 matching 11 bases. The CDR3 length is 18 residues. Unmatched junction bases numbered 12, after V lost 4 bases and J lost 2 bases. Per germline, CDR1 SGHDN and CDR2 FVKESK. The full variable domain, with the rest looked up from reference TRBV14 and TRBJ2-5, is EAGVTQFPSHSVIEKGQTVTLRCDPISGHDNLYWYRRVMGKEIKFLLHFVKESKQDESGMPNNRFLAERTGGTYSTLKVQPAELEDSGVYFCASSLPPGTSGPQETQYFGPGTRLLVL.

The chain has TRBV5-1 and TRBJ2-2, with 10 bases identical to TRBD1. This CDR3 has 16 residues. In germline, CDR1 is SGHRS, CDR2 YFSETQ. V gave up 5 bases and J gave up 1 base; unmatched junction bases: 5. The DNA for the CDR3 is TGCGCCAGCAGGGCGGGACAGGGGCGGAACACCGGGGAGCTGTTTTTT. Protein product: CASRAGQGRNTGELFF. The full variable domain, its missing parts supplied by reference TRBV5-1 and TRBJ2-2, is KAGVTQTPRYLIKTRGQQVTLSCSPISGHRSVSWYQQTPGQGLQFLFEYFSETQRNKGNFPGRFSGRQFSNSRSEMNVSTLELGDSALYLCASRAGQGRNTGELFFGEGSRLTVL.

This rearrangement joins TRBV30 to TRBJ2-5; 7 bases line up with TRBD2. The CDR3 length is 13 residues. V was pared by 2 bases and J by 6 bases, with 6 bases of the junction left unmatched. Germline assignment: CDR1 GTSNPN and CDR2 SVGIG (reference sequence). The CDR3 region is CAWSRGVGQTQYF. DNA of the CDR3: TGTGCCTGGAGTCGGGGGGTGGGCCAGACCCAGTACTTC.

The chain uses TRBV27 and TRBJ2-1, with D possibly being TRBD1 (5 bases). CDR3 length equals 14 residues. CDR1 and CDR2 (germline): MNHEY, SMNVEV (reference sequence). Trimming took 3 bases from V and 6 from J, leaving 12 bases between them. The CDR3 bases are TGTGCCAGCAGTTTCTGGGGCCCACTCAATGAGCAGTTCTTC. This codes for CASSFWGPLNEQFF.

This clone was recorded once. The chain is built from TRBV6-5 and TRBJ1-2; D uncertain. The CDR3 runs 12 residues. Germline CDR1 MNHEY, CDR2 SVGAGI. With 4 bases removed from V and 8 bases from J, the gap between germline ends came to 11 bases. CDR3 in DNA: TGTGCCAGCAGTTTGATCGAGGGCGGCTACACCTTC. This gives the protein CASSLIEGGYTF.

J is TRBJ2-3 and V is TRBV4-3, with 9 bases lining up with TRBD1. The junction had 6 bases not matched to a gene; V was cut back by 4 bases and J by 4 bases. Germline assignment: CDR1 LGHNA and CDR2 YSLEER. The CDR3 has 15 amino acids. The DNA for the CDR3 is TGCGCCAGCAGCCCGACCGGGACAGGGCCAGATACGCAGTATTTT. Protein product: CASSPTGTGPDTQYF.

This chain uses TRBV2 with TRBJ2-7; 8 nucleotides align to TRBD1. The CDR3 consists of 13 residues. Germline-derived CDR1 and CDR2 are SNHLY and FYNNEI. The J segment lost 7 bases and the V segment lost 5 bases, leaving 7 bases of the junction unmatched. CDR3 nucleotide sequence: TGTGCCAGCAGTTTCCAGGGGGCGAGAGAGCAGTACTTC. This sequence encodes CASSFQGAREQYF.

The genes are TRBV9 and TRBJ2-1; D perhaps matches TRBD2 (5 bases). Between the trimmed V and J ends, which lost 3 bases and 1 base, there was a span of 11 bases. Germline CDR1 and CDR2: SGDLS and YYNGEE. This CDR3 has 15 residues. The CDR3 protein is CASSESSQSYNEQFF. DNA of the CDR3: TGTGCCAGCAGCGAGTCTAGCCAGTCCTACAATGAGCAGTTCTTC.

V is TRBV5-1 and J is TRBJ2-5; tentatively, D is TRBD1 or TRBD2 (5 bases each). The closer fit of TRBJ2-7 to the DNA end suggests the J call may be wrong. The germline V gene encodes CDR1 SGHRS and CDR2 YFSETQ. The CDR3 consists of 14 residues. The CDR3 region has the DNA TGCGCCAGCAGCTTGGGCCGGGACCCTCCCGAGCAGTACTTC. Residues: CASSLGRDPPEQYF.

The rearrangement joins TRBV5-4 to TRBJ2-1; 9 bases line up with TRBD2. The CDR3 is made up of 17 amino acids. J gave up 9 bases and V 0 bases, and 13 bases lay outside the gene matches. Germline V CDR1 and CDR2: SGHNT, YYREEE (reference sequence). CDR3 in DNA: TGTGCCAGCAGCTTGGGTGGTAGCGGGGGTTATTGGAGTGAGCAGTTCTTC. Amino acids: CASSLGGSGGYWSEQFF. The variable domain in full, with the rest retrieved from reference TRBV5-4 and TRBJ2-1, is ETGVTQSPTHLIKTRGQQVTLRCSSQSGHNTVSWYQQALGQGPQFIFQYYREEENGRGNFPPRFSGLQFPNYSSELNVNALELDDSALYLCASSLGGSGGYWSEQFFGPGTRLTVL.

The V gene is TRBV5-1, the J gene TRBJ2-1, with TRBD1 matching over 7 bases. Germline V CDR1 and CDR2: SGHRS, YFSETQ. V dropped 5 bases and J dropped 3; count of bases not matched to a gene: 8. CDR3 length: 15 amino acids. In nucleotides, the CDR3 is TGCGCCAGCAGTTCAAATACAGGGGTCTACAATGAGCAGTTCTTC. The encoded protein is CASSSNTGVYNEQFF.

This clone appeared a few times. The chain links TRBV6-5 to TRBJ1-2, with D perhaps TRBD1 (5 bases). The V and J ends lost 0 bases and 6 bases respectively, with 17 bases between them. The germline V gene encodes CDR1 MNHEY and CDR2 SVGAGI. This CDR3 comprises 16 residues. The CDR3 here is CASSYSWSRGADGYTF. The CDR3 DNA follows: TGTGCCAGCAGTTACTCGTGGTCGAGGGGCGCGGATGGCTACACCTTC.

CDR3 nucleotide sequence: TGTGCCTGGAAAAGGGATTCACCCCTCCACTTT. This codes for CAWKRDSPLHF. V gene TRBV30 combines with J gene TRBJ1-6; no clear D gene. Germline assignment: CDR1 GTSNPN and CDR2 SVGIG (reference sequence). The CDR3 runs to 11 residues. Deletions cut 4 bases from V and 8 bases from J, with 6 bases between.